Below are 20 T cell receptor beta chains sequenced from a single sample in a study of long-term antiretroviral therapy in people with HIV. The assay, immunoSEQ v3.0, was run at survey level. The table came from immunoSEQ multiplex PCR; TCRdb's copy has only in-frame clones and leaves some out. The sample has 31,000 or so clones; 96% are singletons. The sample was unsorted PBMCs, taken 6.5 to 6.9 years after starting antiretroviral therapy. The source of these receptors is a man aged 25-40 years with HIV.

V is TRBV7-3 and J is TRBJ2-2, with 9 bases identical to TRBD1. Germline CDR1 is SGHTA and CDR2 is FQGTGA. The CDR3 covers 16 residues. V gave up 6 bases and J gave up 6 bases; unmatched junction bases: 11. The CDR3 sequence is CASSTREQGASGELFF. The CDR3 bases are TGTGCCAGCAGTACCCGGGAACAGGGGGCATCCGGGGAGCTGTTTTTT.

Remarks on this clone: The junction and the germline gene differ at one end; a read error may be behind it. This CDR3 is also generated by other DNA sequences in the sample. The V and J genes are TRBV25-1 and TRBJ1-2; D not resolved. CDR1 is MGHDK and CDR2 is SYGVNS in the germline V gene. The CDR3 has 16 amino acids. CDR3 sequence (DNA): TGTGCCAGCAGTGAAACCCAGGTTGGGTACGGGCATGGCTACACTTTC. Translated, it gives CASSETQVGYGHGYTF.

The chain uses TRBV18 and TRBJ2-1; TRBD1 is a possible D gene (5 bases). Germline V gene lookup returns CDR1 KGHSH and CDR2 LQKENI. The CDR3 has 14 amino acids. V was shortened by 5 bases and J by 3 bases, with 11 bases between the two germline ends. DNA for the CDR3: TGTGCCAGCTCAGCACAGGCCGGCTACAATGAGCAGTTCTTC. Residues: CASSAQAGYNEQFF.

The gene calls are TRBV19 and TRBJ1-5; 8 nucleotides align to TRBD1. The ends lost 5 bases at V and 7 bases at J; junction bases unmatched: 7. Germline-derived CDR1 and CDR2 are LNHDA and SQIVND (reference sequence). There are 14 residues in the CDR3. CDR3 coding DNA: TGTGCCAGTAGTGTGAACAGGGGGGGCCAGCCCCAGCATTTT. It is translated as CASSVNRGGQPQHF.

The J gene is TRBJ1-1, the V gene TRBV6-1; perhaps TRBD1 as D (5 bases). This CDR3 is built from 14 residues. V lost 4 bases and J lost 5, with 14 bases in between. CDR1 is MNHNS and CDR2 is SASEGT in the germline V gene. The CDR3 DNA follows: TGTGCCAGCAGTGCGGTTGTACGGGGGACTGAAGCTTTCTTT. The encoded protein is CASSAVVRGTEAFF.

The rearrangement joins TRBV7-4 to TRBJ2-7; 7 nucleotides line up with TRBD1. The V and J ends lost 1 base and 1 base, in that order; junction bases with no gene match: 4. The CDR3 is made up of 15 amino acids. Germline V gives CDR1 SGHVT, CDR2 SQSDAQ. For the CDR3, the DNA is TGTGCCAGCAGCTTAGTCCAGGGGGAGTCCTACGAGCAGTACTTC. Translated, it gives CASSLVQGESYEQYF.

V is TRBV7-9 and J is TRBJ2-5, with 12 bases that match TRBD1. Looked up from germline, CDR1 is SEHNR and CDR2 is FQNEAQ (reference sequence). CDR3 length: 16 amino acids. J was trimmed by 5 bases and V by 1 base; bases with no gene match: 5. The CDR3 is CASSLGDRGPLETQYF. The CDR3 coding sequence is TGTGCCAGCAGCTTAGGGGACAGGGGGCCTTTGGAGACCCAGTACTTC.

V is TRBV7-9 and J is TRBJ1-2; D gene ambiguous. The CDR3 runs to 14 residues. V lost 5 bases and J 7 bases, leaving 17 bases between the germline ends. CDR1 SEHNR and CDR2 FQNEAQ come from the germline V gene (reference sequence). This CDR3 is CASSHDLEVGGYTF. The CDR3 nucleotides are TGTGCCAGCAGCCACGATTTAGAAGTGGGTGGCTACACCTTC.

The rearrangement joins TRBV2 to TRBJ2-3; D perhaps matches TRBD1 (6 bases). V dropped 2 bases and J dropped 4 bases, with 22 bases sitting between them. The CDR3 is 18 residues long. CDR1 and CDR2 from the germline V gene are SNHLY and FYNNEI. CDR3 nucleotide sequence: TGTGCCAGCAGTGAATTACACTCCAAGACAGGCCCCCCAGATACGCAGTATTTT. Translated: CASSELHSKTGPPDTQYF.

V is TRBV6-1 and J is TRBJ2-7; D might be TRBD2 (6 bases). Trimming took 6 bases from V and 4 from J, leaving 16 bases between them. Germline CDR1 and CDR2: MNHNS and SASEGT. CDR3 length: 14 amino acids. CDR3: CASRGVEGGYEQYF. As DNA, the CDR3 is TGTGCCAGCAGAGGGGTAGAAGGAGGGTACGAGCAGTACTTC.

In nucleotides, the CDR3 is TGTGCCGCGGGGGTAGGGGGACGCGAGCAGTACTTC. Translated, it gives CAAGVGGREQYF. The J gene is TRBJ2-7, the V gene TRBV6-6; D might be TRBD2 (7 bases). Germline assignment: CDR1 MNHNY and CDR2 SVGAGI (reference sequence). The V gene lost 11 bases and the J gene lost 6 bases, with 17 bases spanning the gap. The CDR3 has 12 residues.

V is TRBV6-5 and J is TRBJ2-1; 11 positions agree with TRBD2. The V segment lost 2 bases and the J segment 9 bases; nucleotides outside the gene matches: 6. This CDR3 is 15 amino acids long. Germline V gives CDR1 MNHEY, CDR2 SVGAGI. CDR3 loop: CASSYTLAGGPEQFF. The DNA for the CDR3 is TGTGCCAGCAGTTACACATTAGCGGGGGGGCCTGAGCAGTTCTTC.

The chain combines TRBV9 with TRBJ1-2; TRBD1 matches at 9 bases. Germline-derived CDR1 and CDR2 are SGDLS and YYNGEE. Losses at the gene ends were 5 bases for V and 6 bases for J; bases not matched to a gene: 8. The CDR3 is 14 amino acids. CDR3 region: CASSLMTGGNGYTF. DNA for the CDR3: TGTGCCAGCAGTCTAATGACAGGGGGGAATGGCTACACCTTC.

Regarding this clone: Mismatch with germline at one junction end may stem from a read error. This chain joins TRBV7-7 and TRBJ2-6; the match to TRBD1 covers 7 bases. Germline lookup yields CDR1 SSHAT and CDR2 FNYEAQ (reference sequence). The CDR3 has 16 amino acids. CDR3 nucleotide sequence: TGTGCTAGCAGCCCCGAGTCAGGGGGTGGGGCCAACGTCCTGACTTTC. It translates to CASSPESGGGANVLTF.

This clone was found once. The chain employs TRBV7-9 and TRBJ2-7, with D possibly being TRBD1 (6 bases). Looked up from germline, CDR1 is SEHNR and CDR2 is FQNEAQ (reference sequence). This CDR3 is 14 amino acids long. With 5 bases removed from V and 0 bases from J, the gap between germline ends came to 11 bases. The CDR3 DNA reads TGTGCCAGCAGCCGTCTGGACAGCTCCTACGAGCAGTACTTC. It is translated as CASSRLDSSYEQYF.

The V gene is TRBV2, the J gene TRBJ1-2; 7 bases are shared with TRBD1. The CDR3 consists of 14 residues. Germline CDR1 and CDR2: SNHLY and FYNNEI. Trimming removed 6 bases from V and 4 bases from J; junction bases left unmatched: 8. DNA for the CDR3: TGTGCCAGCAGCGGACAGGCAGAAGTCTATGGCTACACCTTC. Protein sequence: CASSGQAEVYGYTF.

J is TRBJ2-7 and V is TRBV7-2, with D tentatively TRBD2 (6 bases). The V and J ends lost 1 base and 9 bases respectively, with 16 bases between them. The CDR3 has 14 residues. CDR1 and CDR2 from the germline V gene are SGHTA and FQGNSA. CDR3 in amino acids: CASSLVGEEGRQYF. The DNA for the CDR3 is TGTGCCAGCAGCTTAGTTGGAGAGGAGGGCCGGCAGTACTTC.

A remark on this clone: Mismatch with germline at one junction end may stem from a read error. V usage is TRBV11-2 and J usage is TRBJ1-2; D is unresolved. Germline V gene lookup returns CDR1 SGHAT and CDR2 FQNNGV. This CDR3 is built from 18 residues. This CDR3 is CTSSSLRLRKLYNYGYTF. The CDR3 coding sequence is TGTACCAGCAGCTCACTCCGGCTAAGGAAGCTGTATAACTATGGCTACACCTTC.

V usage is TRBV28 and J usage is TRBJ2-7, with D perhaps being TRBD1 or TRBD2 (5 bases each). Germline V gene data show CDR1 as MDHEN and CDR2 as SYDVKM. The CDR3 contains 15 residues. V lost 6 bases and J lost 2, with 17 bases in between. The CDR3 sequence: CASSLVGTLTYEQYF. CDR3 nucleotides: TGTGCCAGCAGCCTAGTGGGGACCCTTACCTACGAGCAGTACTTC.

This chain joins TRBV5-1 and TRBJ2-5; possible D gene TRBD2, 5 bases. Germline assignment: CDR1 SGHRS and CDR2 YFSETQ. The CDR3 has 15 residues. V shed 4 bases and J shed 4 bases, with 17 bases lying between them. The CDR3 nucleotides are TGCGCCAGCAGCGATCGCCGGGGAGTGCGAGAGACCCAGTACTTC. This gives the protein CASSDRRGVRETQYF.